This T cell receptor beta chain was retrieved from a study of blood T cells in healthy people across ages. The second PCR ran about 6 to 11 cycles with a sample-barcoded 5' primer and J-beta primers. TCRdb reanalysed the 5' RACE reads using MiXCR and keeps one entry per CDR3 protein. Of under 2,000,000 distinct CDR3 sequences in the sample, around half are singletons; the top ten hold approximately 2.1%. Between the trimmed V and J ends, which lost 4 bases and 6 bases, there was a span of 14 bases. Germline V CDR1 and CDR2: SGHKS, YYEKEE (reference sequence). The CDR3 totals 14 residues. This clonotype was obtained from a woman in her thirties or forties in good health. The chain joins TRBV5-5 to TRBJ2-1, with a tentative D call TRBD2 (6 bases). Sequencing was performed on blood. The DNA for the CDR3 is TGTGCCAGCAGCATGCAGGGAGGTTCCAATGAGCAGTTCTTC. Translating it yields CASSMQGGSNEQFF.